This T cell receptor beta chain was sequenced for a study of long-term antiretroviral therapy in people with HIV (dated by TCRdb to 2021 to 2024). Context from the whole study: The earliest samples were collected about a decade before the 2015 WHO recommendation for immediate ART, when ART was typically delayed until CD4 counts fell. This retrospective serial study examined whether starting ART and sustained HIV suppression were associated with changes in the composition and diversity of the TRB repertoire in peripheral blood. From 30 to 35 adults with confirmed HIV infection, the cohort provided over 150 cryopreserved PBMC samples, gathered serially across a mean of around six years (range 1-12). About a third of the roughly 30 participants with HIV were female. No cross-contamination during QIAcube processing was seen in test extractions of a monoclonal T-cell line run alongside around 30 polyclonal samples. The paper as a whole reports these results and caveats: Because cell numbers in pre-ART samples were limited, unsorted PBMC were profiled instead of sorted CD4+ and CD8+ T cells. Expanded TRB clones identified before ART initiation dominated the repertoire at all time points, although this dominance fluctuated and declined in many PLHIV after ART. The samples span the years 2004 to 2017, and the ART regimens used at that time may not be as effective as current regimens. HIV repertoires had narrower CDR3 length ranges than controls, and the network structure suggested an antigen-experienced repertoire that shifted only slightly toward naive after ART. Starting ART was linked to a significant rise in TRB diversity, yet even with long-term ART the diversity remained significantly lower than in transplant donor controls. Inferences about post-ART repertoire changes are limited because no data were available on ART adherence, viral resistance or therapy changes. Since PBMC availability was limited, sequencing covered only the TCR beta chain, with no alpha chain pairing.

V is clipped by 1 base and J by 11 bases, and the sequence between their germline boundaries is 14 bases long. From a lookup of the germline V gene, CDR1 and CDR2 are LGHNA and YSLEER. The CDR3, cysteine through phenylalanine, is 14 amino acids long. The read is trimmed to its CDR3 DNA, 42 bases read in frame from base 1. Inclusion was restricted to participants for whom at least one PBMC sample before ART initiation and at least two post-ART samples were available. Every participant with HIV received treatment in the United States of America. Before DNA extraction, cryopreserved samples of roughly 1-11 million PBMC were thawed and then washed. At the time of the earliest PBMC sample for each participant with HIV, ages ranged from about 23 to 60 years. PBMC samples were contributed by each participant from 1-4 timepoints before ART initiation and 2-8 timepoints after ART initiation, with a median of 7 samples. For every participant, serial HIV viral load, CD4+ T-cell count, ART history and demographic data were obtained. A Qiagen kit on a QIAcube was used to extract genomic DNA from unsorted PBMC, with samples processed in batches of 12.

Points on this clone: Its antigen remains undetermined. Within one base of it there is no much larger clone, and no base qualities were kept.

The immunoSEQ hsTCRB v3.0 assay was used at survey level resolution for TRB variable region sequencing. A depth of roughly 40,000-55,000 T-cell genomes per sample was targeted for TRB sequencing. TRB libraries were pooled and sequenced on an Illumina MiSeq using a v3 150-cycle kit. As for the authors' bioinformatics: Repertoire analysis was performed in R inside a reproducible Nextflow workflow that covered QC, data transformation and analysis. LymphoSeq2, an R package for exploring AIRR-Seq data, was used to implement the custom analyses. After excluding several samples that yielded fewer than 5000 total TRB sequences, 150 to 200 HIV repertoires remained for analysis. Of the 188 retained HIV repertoires, some 60 were collected before and around 130 after ART initiation. Repertoires were downsampled to 5000 TRB nucleotide sequences, and summary statistics were averaged over 100 downsampling iterations. The analysis kept only TRB sequences whose CDR3 regions were at least seven amino acids long. Diversity was assessed using a clonality score derived from Shannon entropy and using the Gini coefficient. In the repertoire networks, any two of the top 5000 CDR3 amino acid sequences were linked whenever the two sequences differed by an edit distance of one. For TRB CDR3 amino acid sequences, antigen specificity groups and MHC restriction were predicted with GLIPH2. To flag known associations with CMV, EBV, HIV or tissue antigens, CDR3 amino acid sequences were compared against VDJdb and McPAS-TCR. Pre-ART, post-ART and control groups were compared with Wilcoxon signed-rank tests and Holm-Bonferroni correction. TCRdb provides this immuneACCESS table in a form limited to in-frame rearrangements. Some clones are lacking; in checked studies, under half of them reflect an unresolved V gene, and why the rest are absent is not known. Clone size and the V and J calls come from that table; the DNA yielded D and trimming. This sample has approximately 36,000 clones in its table, and about four fifths of those were observed once. Of the sample, around 6.5% is held by the ten largest clones.

The sequences come from unsorted PBMCs, collected 0.6 years after starting antiretroviral therapy. This chain joins TRBV4-3 to TRBJ1-4; D gene: possibly TRBD1, on 6 matching bases. The TCR was taken from a young man with HIV. The DNA sequence is given as TGCGCCAGCAGCCAAGTGAGGGGGTTCGAGAAACTGTTTTTT. This encodes CASSQVRGFEKLFF.